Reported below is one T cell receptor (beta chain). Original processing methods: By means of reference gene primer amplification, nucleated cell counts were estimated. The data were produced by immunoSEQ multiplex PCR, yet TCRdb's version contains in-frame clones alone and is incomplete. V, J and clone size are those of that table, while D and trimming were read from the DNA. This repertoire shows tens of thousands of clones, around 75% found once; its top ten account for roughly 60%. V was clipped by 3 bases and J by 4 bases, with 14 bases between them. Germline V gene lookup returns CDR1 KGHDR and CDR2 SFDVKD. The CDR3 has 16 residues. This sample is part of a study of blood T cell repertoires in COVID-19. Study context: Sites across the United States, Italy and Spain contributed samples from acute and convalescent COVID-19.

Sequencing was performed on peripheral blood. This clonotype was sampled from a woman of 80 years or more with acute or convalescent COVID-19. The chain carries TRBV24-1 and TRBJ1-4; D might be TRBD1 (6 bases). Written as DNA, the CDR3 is TGTGCCACCAGTGATCGAACAGGGCAGGATAATGAAAAACTGTTTTTT. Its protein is CATSDRTGQDNEKLFF.